These 26 T cell receptor beta chains share one sample of origin, sequenced in a study of blood T cell repertoires in COVID-19. Sequenced by immunoSEQ multiplex PCR; TCRdb stores in-frame clones only, minus some. This table has about 220,000 clones, roughly 89% appearing once. The source material was PBMCs or T cells enriched from blood (not recorded which). Receptors were obtained from a woman between 35 and 50 years old with acute COVID-19.

The rearrangement links TRBV7-9 to TRBJ2-1; maybe TRBD2 (5 bases). CDR1 and CDR2 from the germline V gene are SEHNR and FQNEAQ (reference sequence). Trimming pared 7 bases from V and 9 bases from J, leaving 16 bases between. CDR3 length equals 13 residues. In DNA form, the CDR3 reads TGTGCCAGCACCGCATTGGAGGAAGGTGAGCAGTTCTTC. It translates to CASTALEEGEQFF.

The chain recombines TRBV6-5 with TRBJ1-1, with D perhaps matching TRBD1 (5 bases). V shed 2 bases and J shed 8 bases, with 12 bases lying between them. The CDR3 length is 13 residues. CDR1 and CDR2 (germline): MNHEY, SVGAGI. For the CDR3, the DNA is TGTGCCAGCAGTTACCGAGGGGACTCCGAAGCTTTCTTT. Protein sequence: CASSYRGDSEAFF.

This rearrangement joins TRBV19 to TRBJ2-2; no clear D. The germline V and J ends were trimmed by 3 bases and 5 bases, with 7 bases remaining between them. The germline gives CDR1 LNHDA, CDR2 SQIVND (reference sequence). This CDR3 has 13 amino acids. CDR3 coding DNA: TGTGCCAGTAGTATCACGCTAACCGGGGAGCTGTTTTTT. It yields the protein CASSITLTGELFF.

The chain joins TRBV6-2 or TRBV6-3 to TRBJ2-2, with 11 nucleotides matching TRBD1. There are 15 residues in the CDR3. Germline lookup yields CDR1 MNHEY and CDR2 SVGEGT. V shed 5 bases and J 4 bases; nucleotides not matched to a gene: 3. The CDR3 nucleotides read TGTGCCAGCAGTCCGGGACAGGGGGTCACCGGGGAGCTGTTTTTT. It specifies CASSPGQGVTGELFF.

This clone appeared once. The genes are TRBV10-3 and TRBJ1-5; TRBD1 matches 9 bases. The CDR3 runs to 18 residues. Germline-derived CDR1 and CDR2 are ENHRY and SYGVKD. The J segment lost 2 bases and the V segment lost 3 bases, leaving 11 bases of the junction unmatched. The CDR3: CAISETGTGRGGNQPQHF. As DNA, the CDR3 is TGTGCCATCAGTGAAACCGGGACAGGGAGAGGTGGCAATCAGCCCCAGCATTTT.

The chain has TRBV7-8 and TRBJ1-2; the match to TRBD1 covers 8 bases. This CDR3 contains 14 residues. CDR1 is SGHVS, CDR2 FQNEAQ, per germline. The V and J ends lost 0 bases and 6 bases, in that order; junction bases with no gene match: 3. CDR3 coding DNA: TGTGCCAGCAGCTTAGCCGGACAGGGTGATGGCTACACCTTC. It is translated as CASSLAGQGDGYTF.

The rearrangement links TRBV5-1 to TRBJ1-2; no clear D gene. Germline CDR1 reads SGHRS; CDR2 reads YFSETQ. V shed 3 bases and J shed 6 bases, with 21 bases lying between them. The CDR3 length is 16 residues. The chain's CDR3 is CASSYNLAVGRDGYTF. CDR3 coding DNA: TGCGCCAGCAGCTATAACTTGGCGGTAGGGAGAGATGGCTACACCTTC.

The J gene is TRBJ1-1, the V gene TRBV7-8; D gene uncertain. Germline CDR1 SGHVS, CDR2 FQNEAQ. The CDR3 loop spans 15 amino acids. The V end was cut by 5 bases, the J end by 1 base, with 14 bases between. The CDR3 region is CASSLYRVSNTEAFF. CDR3 in DNA: TGTGCCAGCAGCCTGTACCGGGTGTCGAACACTGAAGCTTTCTTT.

The rearrangement links TRBV9 to TRBJ1-4; 8 bases are a match to TRBD1. Germline trimming cut 2 bases from V and 6 bases from J; bases unmatched to any gene: 9. Germline CDR1 and CDR2: SGDLS and YYNGEE. The CDR3 length is 16 residues. The CDR3 loop is CASSVGGAGGDEKLFF. CDR3 coding DNA: TGTGCCAGCAGCGTGGGAGGGGCAGGGGGCGATGAAAAACTGTTTTTT.

This chain links TRBV5-1 with TRBJ1-2; D uncertain. Trimming removed 2 bases from V and 4 bases from J, with 9 bases in between. The V gene's germline CDR1 is SGHRS and CDR2 YFSETQ. This CDR3 region has 13 residues. This chain's CDR3 is CASSFDIGYGYTF. The CDR3 DNA is TGCGCCAGCAGCTTTGACATCGGCTATGGCTACACCTTC. Variable domain in full (rest from reference TRBV5-1 and TRBJ1-2): KAGVTQTPRYLIKTRGQQVTLSCSPISGHRSVSWYQQTPGQGLQFLFEYFSETQRNKGNFPGRFSGRQFSNSRSEMNVSTLELGDSALYLCASSFDIGYGYTFGSGTRLTVV.

The chain links TRBV5-4 to TRBJ1-2; 8 positions agree with TRBD1. With 0 bases clipped from V and 4 bases from J, the junction kept 2 bases outside the gene matches. The CDR3 totals 14 residues. Germline values: CDR1 SGHNT, CDR2 YYREEE (reference sequence). This chain's CDR3 is CASSLGTGTYGYTF. CDR3 bases: TGTGCCAGCAGCTTGGGGACAGGGACCTATGGCTACACCTTC.

On this clone itself: An end of the junction does not agree with germline; a read error may underlie this. The V and J genes are TRBV12-5 and TRBJ1-1; a weak D match, TRBD1 (5 bases). The CDR3 covers 15 residues. The germline V gene encodes CDR1 LGHNT and CDR2 FRNRAP. The CDR3 nucleotides are TGTGCTAGTGGTAATCCGACAGATCTGAACGCTGAAGCTTTCTTT. The encoded protein is CASGNPTDLNAEAFF.

The chain joins TRBV29-1 to TRBJ1-2, with D hard to call. The CDR3 is 14 amino acids. Germline V gives CDR1 SQVTM, CDR2 ANQGSEA. Trimming removed 3 bases from V and 0 bases from J, with 11 bases in between. CDR3 amino acids: CSVERPEANYGYTF. The CDR3 DNA reads as TGCAGCGTTGAGAGGCCCGAAGCTAACTATGGCTACACCTTC.

This chain links TRBV11-2 with TRBJ2-7; D gene uncertain. Trimming left V 1 base short and J 5 bases short, with 3 bases between. This CDR3 comprises 11 residues. Per germline, CDR1 SGHAT and CDR2 FQNNGV. The CDR3 protein is CASSLVNEQYV. The CDR3 DNA reads TGTGCCAGCAGCTTAGTCAACGAGCAGTACGTC.

J is TRBJ1-2 and V is TRBV30, with 11 positions matching TRBD1. Trimming cost V 5 bases and J 6 bases; bases outside gene matches: 5. The CDR3 runs to 13 residues. Germline lookup yields CDR1 GTSNPN and CDR2 SVGIG (reference sequence). CDR3 DNA: TGTGCCTGGGGGGGACAGGGGGTTAATGGCTACACCTTC. Protein sequence: CAWGGQGVNGYTF.

The chain recombines TRBV5-6 with TRBJ2-3, with a tentative D call TRBD1 (6 bases). V dropped 4 bases and J dropped 9 bases, with 12 bases sitting between them. Germline loops: CDR1 SGHDT, CDR2 YYEEEE. The CDR3 runs to 12 residues. The CDR3 DNA follows: TGTGCCAGCAGCCTACAGGGAAAAACGCAGTATTTT. Residues: CASSLQGKTQYF. Combining the CDR3 with reference TRBV5-6 and TRBJ2-3 gives the whole variable domain DAGVTQSPTHLIKTRGQQVTLRCSPKSGHDTVSWYQQALGQGPQFIFQYYEEEERQRGNFPDRFSGHQFPNYSSELNVNALLLGDSALYLCASSLQGKTQYFGPGTRLTVL.

This chain connects TRBV2 to TRBJ1-2; the D is unclear. CDR1 SNHLY and CDR2 FYNNEI come from the germline V gene. V was shortened by 4 bases and J by 3 bases, with 9 bases between the two germline ends. CDR3 size: 13 residues. The CDR3 here is CASSGWGDYGYTF. CDR3 nucleotide sequence: TGTGCCAGCAGTGGCTGGGGAGACTATGGCTACACCTTC.

The rearrangement joins TRBV3-1 (or the pseudogene TRBV3-2) to TRBJ1-1; no firm D call. The CDR3 runs 13 residues. V lost 4 bases and J 0 bases, leaving 6 bases between the germline ends. The V gene's germline CDR1 is LGHDT and CDR2 YNNKEL (reference sequence). The CDR3 sequence is CASSPLVNTEAFF. DNA of the CDR3: TGTGCCAGCAGCCCCCTCGTGAACACTGAAGCTTTCTTT.

This sequence joins TRBV12-5 and TRBJ1-1, with TRBD1 matching over 8 bases. This CDR3 is built from 15 residues. CDR1 is LGHNT and CDR2 is FRNRAP in the germline V gene. The V gene end was trimmed by 1 base and the J gene end by 11 bases; junction bases not matched to a gene: 12. This chain's CDR3 is CASGLESGQGGVAFF. DNA for the CDR3: TGTGCTAGTGGTTTGGAATCCGGACAGGGAGGAGTGGCTTTCTTT.

The gene calls are TRBV6-1 and TRBJ2-1, with TRBD1 identical over 7 bases. Trimming took 2 bases from V and 4 from J; bases not matched to a gene: 8. Germline lookup yields CDR1 MNHNS and CDR2 SASEGT. This CDR3 spans 16 amino acids. The CDR3 here is CASSERGQGVYNEQFF. In DNA form, the CDR3 reads TGTGCCAGCAGTGAAAGGGGCCAGGGGGTTTACAATGAGCAGTTCTTC.

The chain recombines TRBV13 with TRBJ1-1; TRBD1 aligns across 10 bases. V shed 2 bases, J shed 1 base, and the junction held 7 bases outside the gene matches. CDR1 is PRHDT and CDR2 is FYEKMQ in the germline V gene (reference sequence). CDR3 length equals 17 residues. The DNA of the CDR3 is TGTGCCAGCAGCTTACGTATGGGACAGGGGCCGAACACTGAAGCTTTCTTT. Its protein is CASSLRMGQGPNTEAFF.

This clone was observed a few times. The CDR3 bases are TGTGCCAGCAGGGATACAGCCGTATCTGGAAACACCATATATTTT. Translated: CASRDTAVSGNTIYF. The chain has TRBV6-5 and TRBJ1-3; no clear D. Germline V gene data show CDR1 as MNHEY and CDR2 as SVGAGI. The CDR3 has 15 amino acids. V lost 6 bases and J 1 base, leaving 13 bases between the germline ends.

This chain links TRBV5-5 with TRBJ2-7; the D gene is possibly TRBD2 (6 bases). The V end was cut by 7 bases, the J end by 2 bases, with 16 bases between. The CDR3 extends over 14 amino acids. Germline V CDR1 and CDR2: SGHKS, YYEKEE (reference sequence). CDR3 amino acids: CASFWPGEAYEQYF. The CDR3 DNA reads TGTGCCAGCTTTTGGCCTGGGGAGGCCTACGAGCAGTACTTC. Drawing the rest from reference TRBV5-5 and TRBJ2-7, the complete variable domain is DAGVTQSPTHLIKTRGQQVTLRCSPISGHKSVSWYQQVLGQGPQFIFQYYEKEERGRGNFPDRFSARQFPNYSSELNVNALLLGDSALYLCASFWPGEAYEQYFGPGTRLTVT.

This clone has a handful of counts. The chain couples TRBV7-2 to TRBJ1-2; 7 bases fit TRBD1. CDR1 is SGHTA, CDR2 FQGNSA, per germline. Germline trimming cut 5 bases from V and 6 bases from J; bases unmatched to any gene: 3. The CDR3 is 12 amino acids. CDR3 residues: CASSQTGDGYTF. The CDR3 DNA reads as TGTGCCAGCAGCCAAACAGGGGATGGCTACACCTTC. Full variable domain (missing parts from reference TRBV7-2 and TRBJ1-2): GAGVSQSPSNKVTEKGKDVELRCDPISGHTALYWYRQSLGQGLEFLIYFQGNSAPDKSGLPSDRFSAERTGGSVSTLTIQRTQQEDSAVYLCASSQTGDGYTFGSGTRLTVV.

The chain uses TRBV18 and TRBJ1-6; TRBD1 matches 8 bases. CDR1 KGHSH and CDR2 LQKENI come from the germline V gene. The CDR3 sequence is 14 residues long. V trimming: 3 bases; J trimming: 9 bases; junction bases outside the gene matches: 4. CDR3 sequence reads: CASSPATGGSPLHF. Written as DNA, the CDR3 is TGTGCCAGCTCACCGGCCACAGGGGGTTCACCCCTCCACTTT.

The rearrangement links TRBV29-1 to TRBJ1-2; tentatively, D is TRBD1 (6 bases). V lost 7 bases and J 2 bases, leaving 14 bases between the germline ends. CDR1 SQVTM and CDR2 ANQGSEA come from the germline V gene. CDR3 length equals 13 residues. This CDR3 is CSGKIGQNYGYTF. CDR3 DNA: TGCAGCGGAAAGATAGGACAGAACTATGGCTACACCTTC.